This TCR beta chain was obtained from a study of T cells in Graves' hyperthyroidism and ophthalmopathy. What was amplified from RNA transcripts were TCR beta CDR3 regions. Carried out on the TCR CDR3, a first-round RT-PCR used the HTBI primer set. TCRdb analysed the multiplex PCR reads with MiXCR anew, one entry per CDR3 protein. The data hold around 400,000 distinct CDR3 sequences, with approximately 25% observed a single time. Germline V gives CDR1 SGHRS, CDR2 YFSETQ. V lost 2 bases to trimming and J lost 1 base; unmatched junction nucleotides: 15. The CDR3 covers 19 residues. Sequencing used blood. This clonotype originated in a man between 50 and 59 years old with Graves' hyperthyroidism. This chain connects TRBV5-1 to TRBJ2-4, with 7 bases identical to TRBD1. In DNA, the CDR3 is TGCGCCAGCAGCTTCTACAGGGGAAGTGGTCTATTGGCCAAAAACATTCAGTACTTC. This sequence encodes CASSFYRGSGLLAKNIQYF.